The 19 T cell receptor beta chains in this list originate from one sample, sequenced in a study of T cells after posttransplantation cyclophosphamide. The protocol was immunoSEQ multiplex PCR, while the TCRdb copy is restricted to in-frame clones and leaves out a portion. The sample offers roughly 7,500 clones and no singletons, the top ten holding less than 7%. Busulfan-fludarabine conditioning, marrow transplant, and cyclophosphamide on days +3 and +4 were administered. This specimen was PBMCs, taken after allogeneic stem cell transplant with posttransplant cyclophosphamide. The receptors here all came from a young adult male patient who received an allogeneic stem cell transplant from an unrelated donor, was CMV-positive, and had acute and chronic GVHD. Certain T cells may be donor cells from the graft.

In its sample, this clone was seen many times. V usage is TRBV28 and J usage is TRBJ1-1; D uncertain. V lost 5 bases and J lost 10, with 14 bases in between. The CDR3 extends over 12 amino acids. Germline V lookup: CDR1 MDHEN, CDR2 SYDVKM. DNA for the CDR3: TGTGCCAGCAGTCAAACTCACTCTGGAGCTTTCTTT. It yields the protein CASSQTHSGAFF.

This clone was seen many times. The DNA for the CDR3 is TGTGCCAGCAGCTTGGGACTAGCGGGAGGGGGTGAGCAGTTCTTC. Translating gives CASSLGLAGGGEQFF. The V gene is TRBV7-9, the J gene TRBJ2-1, with 16 positions matching TRBD2. The CDR3 loop spans 15 amino acids. Germline trimming cut 3 bases from V and 9 bases from J; bases unmatched to any gene: 2. The germline V gene encodes CDR1 SEHNR and CDR2 FQNEAQ (reference sequence).

This clone was picked up many times. The chain links TRBV6-5 to TRBJ2-3; tentative D call: TRBD2 (6 bases). The germline V gene encodes CDR1 MNHEY and CDR2 SVGAGI. This CDR3 contains 15 residues. The V end lost 0 bases, the J end lost 5 bases, and 12 bases lay between the germline ends. The CDR3 coding sequence is TGTGCCAGCAGTTACTCGAAGGTCGGGGGAGATACGCAGTATTTT. It encodes CASSYSKVGGDTQYF.

This clone has a count of ten or more. V is TRBV7-8 and J is TRBJ2-6; 7 bases are a match to TRBD1. J was trimmed by 4 bases and V by 5 bases; bases with no gene match: 5. Germline V gene sequence: CDR1 SGHVS, CDR2 FQNEAQ. The CDR3 runs to 15 residues. The CDR3 here is CASSPGTVGANVLTF. The DNA of the CDR3 is TGTGCCAGCAGCCCTGGGACAGTCGGGGCCAACGTCCTGACTTTC.

This clone was counted ten times or more. One end of the junction varies from germline; a read error may be responsible. The chain combines TRBV7-7 with TRBJ2-3; 9 bases map to TRBD1. The CDR3 extends over 16 amino acids. Germline V gene sequence: CDR1 SSHAT, CDR2 FNYEAQ (reference sequence). Written as DNA, the CDR3 is TGTGCTAGCAGCAGAGGGACAGGGATCAACACAGATACGCAGTATTTT. Encoded protein: CASSRGTGINTDTQYF.

This clone was recorded at least ten times. The J gene is TRBJ1-1, the V gene TRBV4-3; D unresolved. The CDR3 is 14 amino acids. V lost 0 bases, J lost 2 bases, and 7 bases lay in between. Germline V gene data show CDR1 as LGHNA and CDR2 as YSLEER. The CDR3 protein is CASSQEPGNTEAFF. For the CDR3, the DNA is TGCGCCAGCAGCCAAGAACCGGGAAACACTGAAGCTTTCTTT.

This clone was counted ten times or more. The rearrangement uses TRBV6-5 and TRBJ1-2; 8 nucleotides agree with TRBD1. Germline trimming cut 5 bases from V and 0 bases from J; bases unmatched to any gene: 5. Germline V gene lookup returns CDR1 MNHEY and CDR2 SVGAGI. CDR3 size: 15 residues. The CDR3 protein is CASSGQGGTNYGYTF. CDR3 bases: TGTGCCAGCAGTGGACAGGGAGGTACTAACTATGGCTACACCTTC.

This clone was seen repeatedly, ten times or more. This chain's CDR3 is CASTYVVPEAFF. In DNA, the CDR3 is TGTGCCAGCACCTACGTCGTTCCTGAAGCTTTCTTT. This chain uses TRBV11-2 with TRBJ1-1; D is unresolved. The CDR3 totals 12 residues. V shed 7 bases and J shed 6 bases, with 12 bases lying between them. In germline, CDR1 is SGHAT, CDR2 FQNNGV.

This clone was detected many times. The chain couples TRBV5-1 to TRBJ2-1; 7 bases are a match to TRBD1. The CDR3 extends over 13 amino acids. Trimming removed 1 base from V and 9 bases from J; junction bases left unmatched: 4. In germline, CDR1 is SGHRS, CDR2 YFSETQ. Written as DNA, the CDR3 is TGCGCCAGCAGCTTGACAGGGGTGGGTGAGCAGTTCTTC. The encoded protein is CASSLTGVGEQFF.

This clone was counted ten times or more. J is TRBJ2-7 and V is TRBV6-1; maybe TRBD1 (5 bases). The V and J ends lost 5 bases and 5 bases respectively, with 13 bases between them. Looked up from germline, CDR1 is MNHNS and CDR2 is SASEGT. The CDR3 extends over 13 amino acids. This CDR3 is CASSFRAFNEQYV. CDR3 bases: TGTGCCAGCAGTTTCAGGGCGTTCAACGAGCAGTACGTC.

This clone came up many times. V gene TRBV7-8 combines with J gene TRBJ2-7; 11 bases align to TRBD2. This CDR3 is built from 15 residues. The ends lost 8 bases at V and 2 bases at J; junction bases unmatched: 8. The V gene's germline CDR1 is SGHVS and CDR2 FQNEAQ. The CDR3 sequence is CASGVAGGSTYEQYF. CDR3 in DNA: TGTGCCAGCGGGGTAGCGGGGGGGTCCACCTACGAGCAGTACTTC.

This clone was found many times. The chain is built from TRBV19 and TRBJ1-1; D uncertain. CDR1 is LNHDA, CDR2 SQIVND, per germline (reference sequence). Between the trimmed V and J ends, which lost 2 bases and 1 base, there was a span of 5 bases. This CDR3 has 13 amino acids. CDR3 in DNA: TGTGCCAGTAGTATATGGCAGAACACTGAAGCTTTCTTT. Its translation: CASSIWQNTEAFF.

This clone has a count of ten or more. The chain is built from TRBV28 and TRBJ2-7; D may be TRBD1 (6 bases). Per the germline V gene, CDR1 is MDHEN and CDR2 is SYDVKM. The CDR3 spans 14 residues. V was clipped by 3 bases and J by 4 bases, with 13 bases between them. The CDR3 protein is CASSLSGQTYEQYF. CDR3 nucleotide sequence: TGTGCCAGCAGTTTGTCCGGACAGACTTACGAGCAGTACTTC.

This clone was picked up many times. The chain joins TRBV2 to TRBJ2-7; 7 nucleotides match TRBD1. In germline, CDR1 is SNHLY, CDR2 FYNNEI. The CDR3 sequence is 13 residues long. The V gene end was trimmed by 5 bases and the J gene end by 2 bases; junction bases not matched to a gene: 3. CDR3 DNA sequence: TGTGCCAGCAGTTTCGACAGGGCCTACGAGCAGTACGTC. It specifies CASSFDRAYEQYV.

This clone was seen repeatedly, ten times or more. V and J are TRBV7-4 and TRBJ1-1; D is ambiguous. Germline CDR1 and CDR2: SGHVT and SQSDAQ. The CDR3 runs 17 residues. V lost 0 bases and J 4 bases, leaving 18 bases between the germline ends. Here the CDR3 reads CASSLALHRRRGTEAFF. DNA for the CDR3: TGTGCCAGCAGCTTAGCGCTCCATCGTAGGCGAGGCACTGAAGCTTTCTTT.

In its sample, this clone was seen many times. V is TRBV2 and J is TRBJ2-6, with 11 positions matching TRBD2. The CDR3 contains 16 residues. CDR1 is SNHLY, CDR2 FYNNEI, per germline. V lost 8 bases, J lost 4 bases, and 7 bases stayed unmatched. Here the CDR3 reads CASRRLAGPGANVLTF. CDR3 coding DNA: TGTGCCAGCCGTCGACTAGCGGGGCCCGGGGCCAACGTCCTGACTTTC. The entire variable domain, with the rest obtained from reference TRBV2 and TRBJ2-6, is as follows: EPEVTQTPSHQVTQMGQEVILRCVPISNHLYFYWYRQILGQKVEFLVSFYNNEISEKSEIFDDQFSVERPDGSNFTLKIRSTKLEDSAMYFCASRRLAGPGANVLTFGAGSRLTVL.

This clone occurred many times. V and J are TRBV19 and TRBJ2-3, with TRBD2 matching over 9 bases. The trim removed 8 bases at V and 1 base at J, leaving 7 bases unmatched. The CDR3 covers 15 residues. CDR1 is LNHDA and CDR2 is SQIVND in the germline V gene (reference sequence). The CDR3 sequence: CASRGGGAGTDTQYF. The CDR3 bases are TGTGCCAGTCGAGGCGGGGGGGCCGGCACAGATACGCAGTATTTT.

This clone was seen repeatedly, ten times or more. The V and J genes are TRBV27 and TRBJ1-5; D may be TRBD1 (5 bases). Germline lookup yields CDR1 MNHEY and CDR2 SMNVEV (reference sequence). The CDR3 runs 14 residues. V was pared by 2 bases and J by 6 bases, with 11 bases between. CDR3 sequence: CASSLGRAGQPQHF. The CDR3 bases are TGTGCCAGCAGTTTAGGCAGGGCTGGTCAGCCCCAGCATTTT.

This clone has just a few counts. At one boundary the junction diverges from the germline segment, which might be a read error. Other DNA sequences of this sample code for an identical CDR3. The chain recombines TRBV18 with TRBJ2-5; D is uncertain. The V gene's germline CDR1 is KGHSH and CDR2 LQKENI. CDR3 length: 13 residues. CDR3 DNA sequence: TGCGCCAGCTCATTCCTTCGCCAAGAGACCCAGTACTTC. It yields the protein CASSFLRQETQYF. Together with reference TRBV18 and TRBJ2-5, the CDR3 gives the full variable domain: NAGVMQNPRHLVRRRGQEARLRCSPMKGHSHVYWYRQLPEEGLKFMVYLQKENIIDESGMPKERFSAEFPKEGPSILRIQQVVRGDSAAYFCASSFLRQETQYFGPGTRLLVL.